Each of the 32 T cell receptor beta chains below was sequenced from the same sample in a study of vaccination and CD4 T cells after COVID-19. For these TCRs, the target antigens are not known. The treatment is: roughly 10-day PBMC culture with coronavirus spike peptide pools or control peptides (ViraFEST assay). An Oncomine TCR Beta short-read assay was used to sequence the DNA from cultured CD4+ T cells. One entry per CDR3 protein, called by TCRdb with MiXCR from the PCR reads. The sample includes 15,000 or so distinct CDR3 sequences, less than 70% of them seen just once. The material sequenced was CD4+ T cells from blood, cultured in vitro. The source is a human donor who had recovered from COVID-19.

This CDR3 is CATSRELNTEAFF. For the CDR3, the DNA is TGTGCCACCAGCAGAGAATTAAACACTGAAGCTTTCTTT. The chain links TRBV15 to TRBJ1-1; D not resolved. The CDR3 totals 13 residues. Germline V gives CDR1 LNHNV, CDR2 YYDKDF (reference sequence). V was cut by 0 bases and J by 2 bases, with 4 bases left in between.

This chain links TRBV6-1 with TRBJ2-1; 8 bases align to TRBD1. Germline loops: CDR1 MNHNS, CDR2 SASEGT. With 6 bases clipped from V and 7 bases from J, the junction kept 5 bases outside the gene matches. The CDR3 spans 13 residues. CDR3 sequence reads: CASRRRTGNEQFF. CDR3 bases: TGTGCCAGCAGACGTCGGACAGGGAATGAGCAGTTCTTC.

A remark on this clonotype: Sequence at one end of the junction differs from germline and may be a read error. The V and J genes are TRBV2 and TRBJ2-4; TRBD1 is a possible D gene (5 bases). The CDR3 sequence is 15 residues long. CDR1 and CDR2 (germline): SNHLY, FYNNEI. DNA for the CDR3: TGTGCCAGCACGGCTGGGCAGGGCAACAAAAGCATTCAGTACTTC. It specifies CASTAGQGNKSIQYF.

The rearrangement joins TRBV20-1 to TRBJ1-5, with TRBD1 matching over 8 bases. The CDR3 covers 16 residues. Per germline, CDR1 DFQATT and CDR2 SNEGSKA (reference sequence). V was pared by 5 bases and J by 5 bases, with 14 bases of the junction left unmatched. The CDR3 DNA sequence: TGCAGTGCTCCACAGGGGGGCTATACCGGATATCAGCCCCAGCATTTT. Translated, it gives CSAPQGGYTGYQPQHF.

The CDR3 coding sequence is TGTGCCAGCAGCAGACTAGCGGGAGGTCGGGAGCAGTACTTC. It translates to CASSRLAGGREQYF. The V call is TRBV7-3, the J call TRBJ2-7; 13 bases map to TRBD2. The CDR3 totals 14 residues. Germline values: CDR1 SGHTA, CDR2 FQGTGA. V shed 5 bases, J shed 7 bases, and the junction held 5 bases outside the gene matches. Full variable domain (remainder filled in from reference TRBV7-3 and TRBJ2-7): GAGVSQTPSNKVTEKGKYVELRCDPISGHTALYWYRQSLGQGPEFLIYFQGTGAADDSGLPNDRFFAVRPEGSVSTLKIQRTERGDSAVYLCASSRLAGGREQYFGPGTRLTVT.

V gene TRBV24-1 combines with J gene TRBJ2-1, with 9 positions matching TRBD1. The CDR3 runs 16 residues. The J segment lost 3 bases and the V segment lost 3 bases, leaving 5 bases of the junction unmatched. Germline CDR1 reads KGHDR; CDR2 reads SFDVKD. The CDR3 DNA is TGTGCCACCAGTGATGTAGCGACAGGGGGCTACAATGAGCAGTTCTTC. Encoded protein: CATSDVATGGYNEQFF.

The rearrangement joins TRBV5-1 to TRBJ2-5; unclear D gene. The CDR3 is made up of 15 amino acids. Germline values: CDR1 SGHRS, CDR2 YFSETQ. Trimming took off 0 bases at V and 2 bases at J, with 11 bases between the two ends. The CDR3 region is CASSLEGRSQETQYF. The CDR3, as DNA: TGCGCCAGCAGCTTGGAGGGCCGGAGTCAAGAGACCCAGTACTTC.

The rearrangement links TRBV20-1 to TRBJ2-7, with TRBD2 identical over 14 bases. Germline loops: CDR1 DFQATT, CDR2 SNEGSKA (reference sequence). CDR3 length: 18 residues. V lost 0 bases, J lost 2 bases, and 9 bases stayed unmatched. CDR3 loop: CSARDLGTSGSTTYEQYF. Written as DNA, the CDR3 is TGCAGTGCTAGAGACTTAGGGACTAGCGGGAGTACGACCTACGAGCAGTACTTC.

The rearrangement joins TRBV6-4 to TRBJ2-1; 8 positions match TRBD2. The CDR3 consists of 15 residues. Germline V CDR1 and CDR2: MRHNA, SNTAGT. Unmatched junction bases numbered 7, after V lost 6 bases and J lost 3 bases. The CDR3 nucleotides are TGTGCCAGCAGCTCCCGCGGGGGGAACTACAATGAGCAGTTCTTC. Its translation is CASSSRGGNYNEQFF.

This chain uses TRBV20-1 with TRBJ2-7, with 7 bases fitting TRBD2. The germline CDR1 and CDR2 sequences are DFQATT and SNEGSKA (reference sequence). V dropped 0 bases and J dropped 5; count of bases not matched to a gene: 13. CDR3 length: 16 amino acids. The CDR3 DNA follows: TGCAGTGCTAGAGAAGGAAACCTGGGACTATCCCACGAGCAGTACTTC. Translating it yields CSAREGNLGLSHEQYF.

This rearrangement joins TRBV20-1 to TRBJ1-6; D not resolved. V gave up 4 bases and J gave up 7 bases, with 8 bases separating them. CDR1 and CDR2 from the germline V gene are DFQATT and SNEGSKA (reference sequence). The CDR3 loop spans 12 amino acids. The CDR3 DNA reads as TGCAGTGCTACTAACTTCAATTCACCCCTCCACTTT. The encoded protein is CSATNFNSPLHF.

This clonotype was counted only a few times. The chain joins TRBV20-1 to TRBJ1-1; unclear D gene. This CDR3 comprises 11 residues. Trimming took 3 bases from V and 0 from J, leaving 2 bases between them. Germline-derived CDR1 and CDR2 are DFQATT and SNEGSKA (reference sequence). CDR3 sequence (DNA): TGCAGTGCTAGGGTGAACACTGAAGCTTTCTTT. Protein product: CSARVNTEAFF.

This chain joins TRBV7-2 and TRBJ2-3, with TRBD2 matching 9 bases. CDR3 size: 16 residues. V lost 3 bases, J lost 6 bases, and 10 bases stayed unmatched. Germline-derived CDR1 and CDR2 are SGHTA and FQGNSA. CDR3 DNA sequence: TGTGCCAGCAGCTTCCGCTCAGCGGGGGGCGGTGATACGCAGTATTTT. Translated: CASSFRSAGGGDTQYF.

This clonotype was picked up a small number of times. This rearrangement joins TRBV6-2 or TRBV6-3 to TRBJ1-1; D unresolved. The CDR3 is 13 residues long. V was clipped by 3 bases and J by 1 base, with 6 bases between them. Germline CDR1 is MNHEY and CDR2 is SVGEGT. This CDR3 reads CASSYLANTEAFF. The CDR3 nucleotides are TGTGCCAGCAGTTATCTGGCGAACACTGAAGCTTTCTTT.

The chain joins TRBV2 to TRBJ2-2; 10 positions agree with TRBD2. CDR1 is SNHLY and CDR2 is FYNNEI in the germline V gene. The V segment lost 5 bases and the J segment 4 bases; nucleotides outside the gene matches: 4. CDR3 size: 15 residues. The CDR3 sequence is CASSLAGVGTGELFF. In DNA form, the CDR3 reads TGTGCCAGCAGTCTAGCGGGAGTTGGCACCGGGGAGCTGTTTTTT.

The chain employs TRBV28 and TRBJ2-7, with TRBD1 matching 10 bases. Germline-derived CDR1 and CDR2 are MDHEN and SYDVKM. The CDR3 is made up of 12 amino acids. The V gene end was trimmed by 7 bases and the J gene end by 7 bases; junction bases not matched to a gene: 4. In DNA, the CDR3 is TGTGCCAGCATTGACAGGGGGCTTGAGCAGTACTTC. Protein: CASIDRGLEQYF.

CDR3 region: CASSQDLRGAQPQHF. DNA of the CDR3: TGTGCCAGCAGCCAAGATTTGAGGGGTGCTCAGCCCCAGCATTTT. The J gene is TRBJ1-5, the V gene TRBV4-2, with D perhaps matching TRBD1 (5 bases). Germline lookup yields CDR1 LGHNA and CDR2 YNFKEQ. V lost 0 bases and J lost 6, with 12 bases in between. The CDR3 contains 15 residues.

The CDR3 loop is CASSAGGPTDTQYF. The CDR3 DNA follows: TGTGCCAGCAGTGCGGGAGGGCCAACAGATACGCAGTATTTT. The chain couples TRBV6-4 to TRBJ2-3, with TRBD2 matching over 8 bases. V was pared by 4 bases and J by 3 bases, with 3 bases of the junction left unmatched. Germline V gene sequence: CDR1 MRHNA, CDR2 SNTAGT. The CDR3 is 14 residues long.

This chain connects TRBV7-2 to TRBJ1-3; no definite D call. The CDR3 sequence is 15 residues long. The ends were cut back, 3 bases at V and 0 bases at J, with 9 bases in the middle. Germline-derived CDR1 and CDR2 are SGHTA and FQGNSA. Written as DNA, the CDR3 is TGTGCCAGCAGCTTTGAAGTGGCCTCTGGAAACACCATATATTTT. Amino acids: CASSFEVASGNTIYF.

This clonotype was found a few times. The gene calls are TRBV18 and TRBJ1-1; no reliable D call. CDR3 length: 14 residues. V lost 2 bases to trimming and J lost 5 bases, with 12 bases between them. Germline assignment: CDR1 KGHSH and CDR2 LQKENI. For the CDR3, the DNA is TGTGCCAGCTCACCAGCGATAGAAACGACTGAAGCTTTCTTT. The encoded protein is CASSPAIETTEAFF.

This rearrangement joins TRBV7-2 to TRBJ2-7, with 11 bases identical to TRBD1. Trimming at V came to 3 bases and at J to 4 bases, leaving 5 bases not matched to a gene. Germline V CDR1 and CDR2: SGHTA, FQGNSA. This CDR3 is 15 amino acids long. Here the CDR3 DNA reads TGTGCCAGCAGCTTGACGGGACAGGGGGTGTACGAGCAGTACTTC. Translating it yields CASSLTGQGVYEQYF.

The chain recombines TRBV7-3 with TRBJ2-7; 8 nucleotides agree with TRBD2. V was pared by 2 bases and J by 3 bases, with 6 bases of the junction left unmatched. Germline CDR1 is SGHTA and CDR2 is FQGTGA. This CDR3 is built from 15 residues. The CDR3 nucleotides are TGTGCCAGCAGCTTAGAGCGGGAGCTGGACTACGAGCAGTACTTC. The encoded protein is CASSLERELDYEQYF. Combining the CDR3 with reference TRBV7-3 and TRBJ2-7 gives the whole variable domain GAGVSQTPSNKVTEKGKYVELRCDPISGHTALYWYRQSLGQGPEFLIYFQGTGAADDSGLPNDRFFAVRPEGSVSTLKIQRTERGDSAVYLCASSLERELDYEQYFGPGTRLTVT.

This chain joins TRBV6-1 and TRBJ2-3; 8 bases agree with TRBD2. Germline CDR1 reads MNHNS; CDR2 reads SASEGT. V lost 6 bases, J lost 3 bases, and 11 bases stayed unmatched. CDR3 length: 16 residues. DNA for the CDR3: TGTGCCAGCAGCCCCGGGGGGGCGCAATCTACAGATACGCAGTATTTT. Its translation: CASSPGGAQSTDTQYF.

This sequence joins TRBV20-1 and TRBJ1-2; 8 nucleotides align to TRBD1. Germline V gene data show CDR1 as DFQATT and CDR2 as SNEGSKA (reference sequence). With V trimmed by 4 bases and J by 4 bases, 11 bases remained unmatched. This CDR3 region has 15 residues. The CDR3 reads CSAKTQGQGGYGYTF. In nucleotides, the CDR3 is TGCAGTGCTAAAACGCAAGGACAGGGAGGCTATGGCTACACCTTC.

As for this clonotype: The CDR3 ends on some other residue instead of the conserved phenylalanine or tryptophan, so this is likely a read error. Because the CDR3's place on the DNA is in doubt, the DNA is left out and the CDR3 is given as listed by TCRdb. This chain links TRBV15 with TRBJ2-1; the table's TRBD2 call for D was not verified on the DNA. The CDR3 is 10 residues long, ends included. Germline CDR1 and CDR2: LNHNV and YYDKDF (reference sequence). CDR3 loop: CATQMGEQAI.

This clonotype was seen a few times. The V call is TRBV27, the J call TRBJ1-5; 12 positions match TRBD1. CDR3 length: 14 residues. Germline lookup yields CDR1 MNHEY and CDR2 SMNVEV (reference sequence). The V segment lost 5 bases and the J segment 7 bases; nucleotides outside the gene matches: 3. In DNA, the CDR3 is TGTGCCAGCAGTAAAGGGACAGGGGGCCAGCCCCAGCATTTT. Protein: CASSKGTGGQPQHF.

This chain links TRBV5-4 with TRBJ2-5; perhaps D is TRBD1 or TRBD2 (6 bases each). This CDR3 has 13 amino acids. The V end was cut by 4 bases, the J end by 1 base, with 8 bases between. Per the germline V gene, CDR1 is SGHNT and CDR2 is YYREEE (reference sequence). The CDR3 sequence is CASSRGAQETQYF. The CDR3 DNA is TGTGCCAGCAGCAGGGGGGCCCAAGAGACCCAGTACTTC.

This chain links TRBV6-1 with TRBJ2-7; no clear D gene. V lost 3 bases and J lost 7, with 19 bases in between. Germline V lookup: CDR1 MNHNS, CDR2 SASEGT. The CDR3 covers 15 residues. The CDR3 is CASSDRAGQAREQYF. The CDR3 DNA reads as TGTGCCAGCAGTGATAGGGCCGGGCAAGCGCGGGAGCAGTACTTC.

CDR3: CASSLYRGLSNQPQHF. CDR3 nucleotide sequence: TGTGCCAGCAGCTTATACAGGGGACTTAGCAATCAGCCCCAGCATTTT. This chain joins TRBV7-2 and TRBJ1-5; 7 bases match TRBD1. Germline CDR1 is SGHTA and CDR2 is FQGNSA. The ends lost 2 bases at V and 0 bases at J; junction bases unmatched: 4. The CDR3 is 16 residues long.

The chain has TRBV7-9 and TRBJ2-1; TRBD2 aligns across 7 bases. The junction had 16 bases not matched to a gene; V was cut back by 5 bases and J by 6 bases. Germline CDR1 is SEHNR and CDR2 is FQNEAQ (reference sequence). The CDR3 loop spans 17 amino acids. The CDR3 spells CASSPPFRLAVSNEQFF. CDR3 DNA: TGTGCCAGCAGCCCCCCCTTCAGGCTAGCGGTGTCCAATGAGCAGTTCTTC.

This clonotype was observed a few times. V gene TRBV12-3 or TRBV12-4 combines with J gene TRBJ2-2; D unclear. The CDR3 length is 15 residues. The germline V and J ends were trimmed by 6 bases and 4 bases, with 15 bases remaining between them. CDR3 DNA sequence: TGTGCCAGCAGCTTACTGGATGGAACCACCGGGGAGCTGTTTTTT. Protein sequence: CASSLLDGTTGELFF.

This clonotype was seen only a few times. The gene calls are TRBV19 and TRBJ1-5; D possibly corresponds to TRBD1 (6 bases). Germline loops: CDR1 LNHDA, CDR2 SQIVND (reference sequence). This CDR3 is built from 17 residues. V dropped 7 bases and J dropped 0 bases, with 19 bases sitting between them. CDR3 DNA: TGTGCCAGTACCATACGGGTGACAGGAGTTAGCAATCAGCCCCAGCATTTT. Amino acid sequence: CASTIRVTGVSNQPQHF.